One TCR beta chain is described in this entry. These data belong to a study of blood T cell repertoires in COVID-19. Study details: Material from acute and convalescent COVID-19 was sourced from the United States, Italy and Spain.

Original processing methods: Amplification of reference gene primers was used by the study to estimate nucleated cell counts. The method was immunoSEQ multiplex PCR; TCRdb's version includes in-frame clones alone and lacks a portion of them. V, J and clone size reflect that table, while D and trimming were determined from the DNA. The sample has fewer than 100,000 clones, about 88% seen once. The sample was peripheral blood. The TCR was taken from a human donor in a cohort sampled during active COVID-19.

CDR3 protein: CASSPTGQANEKLFF. The CDR3 nucleotides read TGTGCCAGCAGCCCTACAGGGCAGGCTAATGAAAAACTGTTTTTT. The chain joins TRBV7-3 to TRBJ1-4; D may be TRBD1 (6 bases). The ends were cut back, 5 bases at V and 3 bases at J, with 13 bases in the middle. CDR1 and CDR2 from the germline V gene are SGHTA and FQGTGA. This CDR3 comprises 15 residues.